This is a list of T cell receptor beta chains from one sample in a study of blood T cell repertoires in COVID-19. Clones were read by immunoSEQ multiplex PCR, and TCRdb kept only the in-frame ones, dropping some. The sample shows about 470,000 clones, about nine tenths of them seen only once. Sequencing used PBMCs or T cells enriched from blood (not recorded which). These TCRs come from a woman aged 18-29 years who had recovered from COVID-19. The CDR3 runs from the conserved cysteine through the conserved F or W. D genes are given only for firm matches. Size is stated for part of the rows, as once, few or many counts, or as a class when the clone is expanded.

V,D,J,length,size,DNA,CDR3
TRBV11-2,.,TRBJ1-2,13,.,TGTGCCAGCAGCTCAGGCCTGCAAAATGGCTACACCTTC,CASSSGLQNGYTF
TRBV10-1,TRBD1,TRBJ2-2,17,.,TGCGCCAGCAGCTCCCGTCGCTACAGGGGGCAAGGCGGGGAGCTGTTTTTT,CASSSRRYRGQGGELFF
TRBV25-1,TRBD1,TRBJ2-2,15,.,TGTGCCAGCAGTGATCTAGACAGGGGTTCGGGGGAGCTGTTTTTT,CASSDLDRGSGELFF
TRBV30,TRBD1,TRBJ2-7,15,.,TGTGCCTGGCCGTCACAGGGGGTTCTTTACTACGAGCAGTACTTC,CAWPSQGVLYYEQYF
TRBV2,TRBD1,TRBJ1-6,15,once,TGTGCCAGCAGTGGCGACAGGGAGATGGATTCACCCCTCCACTTT,CASSGDREMDSPLHF
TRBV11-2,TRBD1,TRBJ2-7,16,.,TGTGCCAGCAGCCCCTTCACGGGACAGCTCAAGTACGAGCAGTACTTC,CASSPFTGQLKYEQYF
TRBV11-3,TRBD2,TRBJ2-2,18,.,TGTGCCAGCAGCCGCCCCAAAGGTGGGGGGGTAAGCACCGGGGAGCTGTTTTTT,CASSRPKGGGVSTGELFF
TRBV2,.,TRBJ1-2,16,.,TGTGCCAGCAGTGGACAGCTCTCTTCATATAACTATGGCTACACCTTC,CASSGQLSSYNYGYTF
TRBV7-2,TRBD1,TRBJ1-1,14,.,TGTGCCAGCAGTCCTATTACAGGGGGCACTGAAGCTTTCTTT,CASSPITGGTEAFF
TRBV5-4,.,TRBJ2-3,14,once,TGTGCCAGCAGCTTGGAGAGGATTACAGATACGCAGTATTTT,CASSLERITDTQYF
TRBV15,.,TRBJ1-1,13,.,TGTGCCACCAGCAGGATGATGGGAGGGGAAGCTTTCTTT,CATSRMMGGEAFF
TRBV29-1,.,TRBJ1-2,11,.,TGCAGCGTTGAAGATCTTAATGGCTACACCTTC,CSVEDLNGYTF
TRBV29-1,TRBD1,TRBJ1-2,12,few,TGCAGCGGCCTAAGGGGGCGGGATGGCTACACCTTC,CSGLRGRDGYTF
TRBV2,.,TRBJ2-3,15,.,TGTGCCAGCAGTCTTGGACTGGGCGAAACAGATACGCAGTATTTT,CASSLGLGETDTQYF
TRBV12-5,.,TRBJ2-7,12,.,TGTGCTAGTGGTTCGGGTGACTACGAGCAGTACTTC,CASGSGDYEQYF
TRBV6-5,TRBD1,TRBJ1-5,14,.,TGTGCCAGCAGTCCGGACAGGGGGCCTCAGCCCCAGCATTTT,CASSPDRGPQPQHF
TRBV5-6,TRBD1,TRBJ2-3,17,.,TGTGCCAGCAGCGACGACCGGGACAGGGGGCTCACAGATACGCAGTATTTT,CASSDDRDRGLTDTQYF
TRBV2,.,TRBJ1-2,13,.,TGTGCCAGCAGTGAGAACAGGGTTGAGGGCTACACCTTC,CASSENRVEGYTF
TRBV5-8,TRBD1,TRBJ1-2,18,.,TGTGCCAGCAGCACGGGACAGCCCGCAGGTCTATCTAACTATGGCTACACCTTC,CASSTGQPAGLSNYGYTF
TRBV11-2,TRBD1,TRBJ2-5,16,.,TGTGCCAGCAGCCAATATACGGGACAGCCTCAAGAGACCCAGTACTTC,CASSQYTGQPQETQYF
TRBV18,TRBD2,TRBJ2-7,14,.,TGTGCCAGCTCATCCGGGGGGTCTCTCTACGAGCAGTACTTC,CASSSGGSLYEQYF
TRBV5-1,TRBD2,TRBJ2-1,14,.,TGCGCCAGCAGCTTGGCCAAACTAGCGGGTGAGCAGTTCTTC,CASSLAKLAGEQFF
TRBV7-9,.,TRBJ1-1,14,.,TGTGCCAGCAGCTTAGTACTACCGAACACTGAAGCTTTCTTT,CASSLVLPNTEAFF
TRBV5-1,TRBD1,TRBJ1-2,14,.,TGCGCCAGCAGCTTGGCCGGGACAGACTATGGCTACACCTTC,CASSLAGTDYGYTF
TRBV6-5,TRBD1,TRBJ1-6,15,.,TGTGCCAGTCGGACAGGGGGCTCGAAAAATTCACCCCTCCACTTT,CASRTGGSKNSPLHF
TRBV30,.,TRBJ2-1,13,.,TGTGCCTGGAGTGTCAACACGCACAATGAGCAGTTCTTC,CAWSVNTHNEQFF
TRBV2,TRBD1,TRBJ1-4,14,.,TGTGCCTCCAGGGGGGTTGGAACTAATGAAAAACTGTTTTTT,CASRGVGTNEKLFF
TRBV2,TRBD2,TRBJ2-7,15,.,TGTGCCAGCACGGCGCGGACTAGCGGAGCCTACGAGCAGTACTTC,CASTARTSGAYEQYF
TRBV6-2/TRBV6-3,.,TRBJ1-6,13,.,TGTGCCAGCAGTTACTCGAGGTTTTCACCCCTCCACTTT,CASSYSRFSPLHF
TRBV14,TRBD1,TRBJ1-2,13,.,TGTGCCAGCAGCCAAGAAGGGGGCCACGGCTACACCTTC,CASSQEGGHGYTF
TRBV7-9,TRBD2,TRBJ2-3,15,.,TGTGCCAGCAGCCCTAGCGGGGGGGTGTCAGATACGCAGTATTTT,CASSPSGGVSDTQYF
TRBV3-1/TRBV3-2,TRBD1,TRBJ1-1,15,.,TGTGCCAGCAGCCTTCCGGGACAGGCAAACACTGAAGCTTTCTTT,CASSLPGQANTEAFF
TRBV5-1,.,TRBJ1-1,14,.,TGCGCCAGCAGTCCGGGTGGAGTGAACACTGAAGCTTTCTTT,CASSPGGVNTEAFF
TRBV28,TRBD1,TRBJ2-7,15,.,TGTGCCAGCAGTCCCGCCGGGACAGGCCTCTACGAGCAGTACTTC,CASSPAGTGLYEQYF
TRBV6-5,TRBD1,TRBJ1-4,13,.,TGTGCCAGCAGCAGGGGGGTAAGGGAAAAACTGTTTTTT,CASSRGVREKLFF
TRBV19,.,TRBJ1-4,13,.,TGTGCCAGTAGTCCTGCCCCCGGGGGGAAACTGTTTTTT,CASSPAPGGKLFF
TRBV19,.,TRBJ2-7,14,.,TGTGCCAGTAGTTCCTCCCATACAGGGTCCGAGCAGTACTTC,CASSSSHTGSEQYF
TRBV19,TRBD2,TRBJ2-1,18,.,TGTGCCAGTAGTATACTGGCTAGCGGGGGAGTAGCCCACAATGAGCAGTTCTTC,CASSILASGGVAHNEQFF
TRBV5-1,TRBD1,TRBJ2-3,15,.,TGCGCCAGCAGCAGGACAGGGGGTCTCACAGATACGCAGTATTTT,CASSRTGGLTDTQYF
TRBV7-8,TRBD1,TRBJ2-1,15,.,TGTGCCAGCAGCTCACGACAGGGGAGGTTCAAGGAGCAGTTCTTC,CASSSRQGRFKEQFF
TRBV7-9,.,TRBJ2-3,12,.,TGTGCCAGCAGCTTACTTCTTGATACGCAGTATTTT,CASSLLLDTQYF
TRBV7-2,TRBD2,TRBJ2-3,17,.,TGTGCCAGCAGCCCGAGACTAGCGGGGGGCCCCACAGATACGCAGTATTTT,CASSPRLAGGPTDTQYF
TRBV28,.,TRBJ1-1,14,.,TGTGCCAGCAGTCCTAAACACCGGGACACCGAGGCTTTCTTT,CASSPKHRDTEAFF
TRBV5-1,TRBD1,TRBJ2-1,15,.,TGCGCCAGCAGGCCAGCAGACAGGGCCTACAATGAGCAGTTCTTC,CASRPADRAYNEQFF
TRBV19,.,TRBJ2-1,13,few,TGTGCCAGTACCACAGGGCCCAACAATGAGCAGTTCTTC,CASTTGPNNEQFF
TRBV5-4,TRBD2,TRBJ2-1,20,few,TGTGCCAGCAGCTTGGGCCCGGGGACTAGCGGGGGAGCAATGGGGAATGAGCAGTTCTTC,CASSLGPGTSGGAMGNEQFF
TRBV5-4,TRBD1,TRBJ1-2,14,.,TGTGCCAGCAGCCCCGGGACAGGGGGGCCGGGCTACACCTTC,CASSPGTGGPGYTF
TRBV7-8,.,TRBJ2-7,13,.,TGTGCCAGCAGCCCGCAGACTAATACAGAGCAGTACTTC,CASSPQTNTEQYF
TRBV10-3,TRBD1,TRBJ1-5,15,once,TGTGCCATCGCGGGACAGGGGGAAGGAGGTCAGCCCCAGCATTTT,CAIAGQGEGGQPQHF
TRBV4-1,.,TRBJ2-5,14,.,TGCGCCAGCAGCCGGGGCCCGCTGGAGGAGACCCAGTACTTC,CASSRGPLEETQYF
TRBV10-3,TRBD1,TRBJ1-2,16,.,TGTGCCATCAGTGAGCCTGGGACAGGGGGGATAGATGGCTACACCTTC,CAISEPGTGGIDGYTF
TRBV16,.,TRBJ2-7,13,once,TGTGCCAGCAGCCAATTCGGGGCGGGGGAGCAGTACTTC,CASSQFGAGEQYF